Below, one T cell receptor beta chain is given with its context. Per the germline V gene, CDR1 is SQVTM and CDR2 is ANQGSEA. This CDR3 contains 13 residues. J lost 15 bases, V lost 6 bases, and 16 bases had no gene match. TCR beta was sequenced from blood CD8+ and CD4+ T cells. Negative magnetic isolation gave CD8+ and CD4+ cells; FACS enriched CD8+ TEMRA. The sample belongs to a study of CD8 T cells in Susac syndrome. RNA totalling roughly 0.45 to 1 ug underwent reverse transcription with random hexamers. TCRdb analysed the immunoSEQ multiplex PCR reads with MiXCR anew, one entry per CDR3 protein. The sample has 150,000 to 200,000 distinct CDR3 sequences; 90% to 95% are singletons.

Sequencing was carried out using CD4+ T cells from PBMCs. This clonotype was obtained from a human donor in good health. This rearrangement joins TRBV29-1 to TRBJ1-5; 8 bases fit TRBD1. The chain's CDR3 is CSVTGQGDSNLHF. The CDR3 coding sequence is TGCAGCGTCACCGGACAGGGAGACTCAAATTTGCATTTT.